This TCR beta chain derives from a study of shared clonotypes between healthy human individuals. It was CD45RO-negative cells, positively selected for CCR7, that made up naive CD8 cells, with terminally differentiated effector memory CD45RA+ cells excluded. All donors qualified as healthy HIV-negative adults and had experienced no recent acute infections or vaccinations. Clones were read by immunoSEQ multiplex PCR, and TCRdb kept only the in-frame ones, dropping some. The repertoire holds over 2 million clones, with around 96% as singletons. Unmatched junction bases numbered 3, after V lost 3 bases and J lost 4 bases. The germline V gene has CDR1 SQVTM and CDR2 ANQGSEA. The CDR3 spans 13 residues.

J is TRBJ2-3 and V is TRBV29-1, with 8 bases identical to TRBD2. This clonotype was obtained from a man in his late teens or twenties in good health. Material: naive CD8+ T cells sorted from blood. Here the CDR3 DNA reads TGCAGCGTTGAGACTAGCGCAGCAGATACGCAGTATTTT. This translates into CSVETSAADTQYF.